This record looks at one TCR beta chain sequence and its context. Antigen specificity is unknown. The data were taken from a study of somatic mutations in cytotoxic T cells in rheumatoid arthritis. The study's findings and limits: Patients with a largest CD8+ clone exceeding 20% of CD8+ cells numbered about an eighth of the 65.

The method was immunoSEQ multiplex PCR; TCRdb's version includes in-frame clones alone and lacks a portion of them. The table includes 20,000 to 25,000 clones, about 86% detected once. The specimen sequenced was CD8+ T cells sorted from blood. This TCR was sampled from a woman in her fifties or sixties in good health.

DNA for the CDR3: TGTGCCAGCAGTGCAGGGGGGGTGAACACTGAAGCTTTCTTT. Protein: CASSAGGVNTEAFF. The rearrangement links TRBV6-6 to TRBJ1-1, with 7 bases identical to TRBD1. Unmatched junction bases numbered 3, after V lost 5 bases and J lost 0 bases. This CDR3 has 14 residues. The germline CDR1 and CDR2 sequences are MNHNY and SVGAGI (reference sequence).